These 16 T cell receptor beta chains were all obtained from the same sample, sequenced in a study of patients and donors after allogeneic stem cell transplantation. TCRdb re-derived calls from the RT-PCR reads in MiXCR, one entry per CDR3 protein. The sample comprises over 130,000 distinct CDR3 sequences, about 36% of which are singletons, and less than 60% rests with the top ten. Material: blood, either unsorted or a sorted T cell fraction (not recorded which). These receptors all come from a human donor who was either an allogeneic HSCT recipient or a stem cell or donor lymphocyte infusion donor (not recorded which). It is not recorded whose cells these are; they may come from a transplant donor.

The rearrangement links TRBV12-3 or TRBV12-4 to TRBJ2-1; TRBD2 agrees at 12 bases. The junction had 4 bases not matched to a gene; V was cut back by 4 bases and J by 0 bases. The CDR3 runs 17 residues. The CDR3 spells CASSSTSGGSSYNEQFF. As DNA, the CDR3 is TGTGCCAGCAGTTCCACTAGCGGGGGGAGCTCCTACAATGAGCAGTTCTTC.

This clonotype appeared once. The V gene is TRBV9, the J gene TRBJ2-1, with 8 bases aligning to TRBD2. The junction had 9 bases not matched to a gene; V was cut back by 4 bases and J by 6 bases. CDR3 length: 15 amino acids. Germline CDR1 is SGDLS and CDR2 is YYNGEE. The CDR3 nucleotides read TGTGCCAGCAGCTCCGGACTAGCTAAAGGCAATGAGCAGTTCTTC. Encoded protein: CASSSGLAKGNEQFF.

The V gene is TRBV7-2, the J gene TRBJ2-1, with D uncertain. The CDR3 spans 14 residues. Germline lookup yields CDR1 SGHTA and CDR2 FQGNSA. Trimming took off 3 bases at V and 6 bases at J, with 12 bases between the two ends. The CDR3 loop reads CASSLPSSSNEQFF. The CDR3 bases are TGTGCCAGCAGCTTGCCCTCTAGTAGCAATGAGCAGTTCTTC.

This chain uses TRBV12-3 or TRBV12-4 with TRBJ1-1; D gene ambiguous. This CDR3 has 14 amino acids. The V and J ends lost 4 bases and 2 bases respectively, with 11 bases between them. Here the CDR3 DNA reads TGTGCCAGCAGTTCGAGACTTCCCAACACTGAAGCTTTCTTT. This codes for CASSSRLPNTEAFF.

The chain uses TRBV11-2 and TRBJ1-1; D unclear. CDR1 and CDR2 (germline): SGHAT, FQNNGV. V dropped 0 bases and J dropped 1 base, with 9 bases sitting between them. This CDR3 is built from 15 residues. DNA for the CDR3: TGTGCCAGCAGCTTAGAGGGCCGGGGGAACACTGAAGCTTTCTTT. Its translation: CASSLEGRGNTEAFF.

This clonotype was counted ten times or more. The genes are TRBV6-6 and TRBJ1-1; 11 bases are a match to TRBD1. Germline CDR1 and CDR2: MNHNY and SVGAGI (reference sequence). The trim removed 6 bases at V and 5 bases at J, leaving 11 bases unmatched. This CDR3 region has 16 residues. The CDR3 nucleotides read TGTGCCAGCAGACCGCCAAGGACAGGGGGCTTGACTGAAGCTTTCTTT. Translating gives CASRPPRTGGLTEAFF.

The chain couples TRBV30 to TRBJ1-6, with D uncertain. The V gene lost 7 bases and the J gene lost 5 bases, with 12 bases spanning the gap. CDR3 length: 13 residues. Germline assignment: CDR1 GTSNPN and CDR2 SVGIG (reference sequence). CDR3: CAFRDWDNSPLHF. For the CDR3, the DNA is TGTGCCTTCCGGGATTGGGATAATTCACCCCTCCACTTT. Drawing the rest from reference TRBV30 and TRBJ1-6, the complete variable domain is SQTIHQWPATLVQPVGSPLSLECTVEGTSNPNLYWYRQAAGRGLQLLFYSVGIGQISSEVPQNLSASRPQDRQFILSSKKLLLSDSGFYLCAFRDWDNSPLHFGNGTRLTVT.

This chain's CDR3 is CASSFRSSYNSPLHF. The CDR3 DNA follows: TGTGCCAGCAGTTTTAGGAGCTCCTATAATTCACCCCTCCACTTT. The chain employs TRBV6-2 or TRBV6-3 and TRBJ1-6; D gene uncertain. The V end lost 4 bases, the J end lost 0 bases, and 7 bases lay between the germline ends. The germline V gene encodes CDR1 MNHEY and CDR2 SVGEGT. The CDR3 sequence is 15 residues long.

There are a few counts of this clonotype. The J gene is TRBJ1-2, the V gene TRBV7-9; weak D call: TRBD1 (6 bases). CDR3 length: 16 residues. CDR1 and CDR2 from the germline V gene are SEHNR and FQNEAQ (reference sequence). V gave up 7 bases and J gave up 8 bases, with 26 bases separating them. In DNA form, the CDR3 reads TGTGCCAGCACCCAGGCCGGGGGCACACATCATGGCGGCTACACCTTC. Amino acids: CASTQAGGTHHGGYTF.

This clonotype was seen more than once but under ten times. The rearrangement uses TRBV5-6 and TRBJ1-4; a weak D match, TRBD1 (5 bases). The V and J ends lost 4 bases and 0 bases respectively, with 10 bases between them. CDR3 length: 15 amino acids. CDR1 SGHDT and CDR2 YYEEEE come from the germline V gene. The CDR3 sequence is CASSAGGATNEKLFF. The CDR3 region has the DNA TGTGCCAGCAGCGCCGGGGGAGCAACTAATGAAAAACTGTTTTTT.

V and J are TRBV6-4 and TRBJ1-3, with D tentatively TRBD1 (5 bases). V dropped 2 bases and J dropped 8 bases, with 10 bases sitting between them. The CDR3 sequence is 13 residues long. Germline CDR1 and CDR2: MRHNA and SNTAGT. The CDR3 is CASSDRLGDTIYF. The DNA for the CDR3 is TGTGCCAGCAGTGACCGACTGGGGGACACCATATATTTT.

The chain carries TRBV7-9 and TRBJ2-7; no clear D gene. V was shortened by 5 bases and J by 3 bases, with 8 bases between the two germline ends. CDR3 length: 12 amino acids. Germline V gene data show CDR1 as SEHNR and CDR2 as FQNEAQ (reference sequence). CDR3 nucleotides: TGTGCCAGCAGCGTCCCAAACTACGAGCAGTACTTC. This gives the protein CASSVPNYEQYF.

This chain uses TRBV7-9 with TRBJ1-1, with a tentative D call TRBD1 (5 bases). CDR3 size: 14 residues. V lost 3 bases to trimming and J lost 8 bases, with 16 bases between them. Germline V CDR1 and CDR2: SEHNR, FQNEAQ (reference sequence). The CDR3 loop reads CASSLSRTPLEAFF. The CDR3 DNA follows: TGTGCCAGCAGCTTGAGCCGGACACCGCTGGAAGCTTTCTTT.

This clonotype was found a few times. V and J are TRBV27 and TRBJ1-1, with a weak D call TRBD1 (6 bases). CDR1 MNHEY and CDR2 SMNVEV come from the germline V gene (reference sequence). Trimming cost V 6 bases and J 3 bases, with 14 bases left between them. The CDR3 sequence is 14 residues long. The CDR3 spells CASRPGTYYTEAFF. CDR3 nucleotide sequence: TGTGCCAGCAGGCCCGGGACATACTACACTGAAGCTTTCTTT.

The chain links TRBV28 to TRBJ2-3; D possibly matches TRBD1 or TRBD2 (6 bases each). This CDR3 region has 15 residues. CDR1 and CDR2 from the germline V gene are MDHEN and SYDVKM. Trimming shortened V by 10 bases and J by 2 bases, and 19 bases separated the two germline ends. As DNA, the CDR3 is TGTGCCACCCTGATGGGGGGACAATCCACAGATACGCAGTATTTT. This encodes CATLMGGQSTDTQYF.

This clonotype was detected only a few times. The J gene is TRBJ1-2, the V gene TRBV10-3, with D maybe TRBD1 (5 bases). Trimming shortened V by 4 bases and J by 2 bases, and 8 bases separated the two germline ends. From germline, CDR1 is ENHRY and CDR2 SYGVKD. The CDR3 runs to 13 residues. The CDR3 DNA sequence: TGTGCCATCAGTGGGGCAGGGAACTATGGCTACACCTTC. Amino acids: CAISGAGNYGYTF.